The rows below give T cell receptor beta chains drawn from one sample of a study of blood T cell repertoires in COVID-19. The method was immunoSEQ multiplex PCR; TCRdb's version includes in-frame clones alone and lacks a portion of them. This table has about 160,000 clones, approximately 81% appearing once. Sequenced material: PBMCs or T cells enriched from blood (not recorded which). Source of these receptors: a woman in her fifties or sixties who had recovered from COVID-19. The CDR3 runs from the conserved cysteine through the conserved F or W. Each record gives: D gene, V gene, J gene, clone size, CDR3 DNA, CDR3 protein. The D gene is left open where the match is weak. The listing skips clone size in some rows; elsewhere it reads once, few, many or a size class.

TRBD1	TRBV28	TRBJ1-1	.	TGTGCCAGCAGCTTAGCGACAGGGGTCACTGAAGCTTTCTTT	CASSLATGVTEAFF
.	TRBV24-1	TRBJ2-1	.	TGTGCCACCGCGGGGTCCTACAATGAGCAGTTCTTC	CATAGSYNEQFF
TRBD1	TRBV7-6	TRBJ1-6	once	TGTGCCAGCAGCTTAGGCGCCCGGACAGGGAGGTTTTCACCCCTCCACTTT	CASSLGARTGRFSPLHF
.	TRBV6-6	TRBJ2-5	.	TGTGCCAGCATTGAACTGCCCCGTGTGGAGACCCAGTACTTC	CASIELPRVETQYF
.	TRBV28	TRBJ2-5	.	TGTGCCAGCGGACCTCTGCAAGGGAGGGGGGCGCGGGGCCAGTACTTC	CASGPLQGRGARGQYF
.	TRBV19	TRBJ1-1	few	TGTGCCAGCGACAGGCCGAACACTGAAGCTTTCTTT	CASDRPNTEAFF
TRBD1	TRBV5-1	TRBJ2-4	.	TGCGCCAGCAGCTTGTCGGCAGGGGGCGTAGACATTCAGTACTTC	CASSLSAGGVDIQYF
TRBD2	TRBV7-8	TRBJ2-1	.	TGTGCCAGCAGCCGATACCTAGCGGGAGGTGGAAATGAGCAGTTCTTC	CASSRYLAGGGNEQFF
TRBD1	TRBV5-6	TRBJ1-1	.	TGTGCCAGCAGCTTGGACAGGGGAAACACTGAAGCTTTCTTT	CASSLDRGNTEAFF
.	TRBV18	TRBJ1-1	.	TGTGCCAGCTCTCCCGGTCCGAACACTGAAGCTTTCTTT	CASSPGPNTEAFF
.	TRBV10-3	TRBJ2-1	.	TGTGCCATCAGTGCGGGGTCCGGATCCTACAATGAGCAGTTCTTC	CAISAGSGSYNEQFF
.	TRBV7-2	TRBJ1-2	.	TGTGCCAGCAGCCCTTTTACAACCCGTTTGATCTATGGCTACACCTTC	CASSPFTTRLIYGYTF
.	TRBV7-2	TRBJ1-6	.	TGTGCCAGCAGCTTAGGGCAGGGTGGCATTTCACCCCTCCACTTT	CASSLGQGGISPLHF
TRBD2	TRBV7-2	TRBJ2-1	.	TGTGCCAGCAGCCAACTAGCGGGAGGGCTACATGAGCAGTTCTTC	CASSQLAGGLHEQFF
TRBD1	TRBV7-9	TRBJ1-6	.	TGTGCCAGCAGCGACCGGTTGGGACAGGGTTTCGTACCCCTCCACTTT	CASSDRLGQGFVPLHF
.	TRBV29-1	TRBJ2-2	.	TGCAGCGTTGCGGGACTTTGGTACTACACCGGGGAGCTGTTTTTT	CSVAGLWYYTGELFF
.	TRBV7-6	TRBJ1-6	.	TGTGCCAGCAGCTTAGCGCCCGGGGTGGGTTCACCCCTCCACTTT	CASSLAPGVGSPLHF
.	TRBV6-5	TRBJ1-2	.	TGTGCCAGCAGCCCGTTCGGGGGCTACACCTTC	CASSPFGGYTF
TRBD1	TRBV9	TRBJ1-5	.	TGTGCCAGCAGCCAGGGGGGTAATCAGCCCCAGCATTTT	CASSQGGNQPQHF
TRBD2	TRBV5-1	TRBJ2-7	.	TGCGCCAGCAGCAGCGAAGCGGGAGTCGTCGACGAGCAGTACTTC	CASSSEAGVVDEQYF
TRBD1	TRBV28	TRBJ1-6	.	TGTGCCAGTCAAACAGGGGGTGCACCCCTCCACTTT	CASQTGGAPLHF
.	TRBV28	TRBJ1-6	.	TGTGCCAGCAGTTTAAGATCGGCAGGCGTGAGCTCCTATAATTCACCCCTCCACTTT	CASSLRSAGVSSYNSPLHF
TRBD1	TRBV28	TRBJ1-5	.	TGTGCCAGCAGTTTATACGGACAGGGTTCCAGGTCCGGCAATCAGCCCCAGCATTTT	CASSLYGQGSRSGNQPQHF